The clone carrying this T cell receptor (beta chain) was seen a handful of times. Its antigen remains unidentified. CDR3 length: 16 residues. V shed 5 bases, J shed 5 bases, and the junction held 9 bases outside the gene matches. Germline V gene data show CDR1 as SGHAT and CDR2 as FQDESV (reference sequence). A second PCR of roughly 6 to 12 cycles used a sample-barcoded 5' primer and a J-beta primer mix. One entry per CDR3 protein results from TCRdb running MiXCR on the 5' RACE reads. This sample yields 380,000 or so distinct CDR3 sequences, of which roughly half are seen a single time; 45% to 65% belongs to the top ten. This entry belongs to a study of blood T cells in healthy people across ages. General observations from the study: The fall in TCR beta diversity per million T cells was roughly linear with age.

The sample consisted of blood. This rearrangement joins TRBV11-1 to TRBJ2-1, with TRBD2 matching over 10 bases. This TCR was recovered from a man aged 55 to 70 in good health. DNA of the CDR3: TGTGCCAGCAGCCCCCTGACTAGCGGGCCCCACAATGAGCAGTTCTTC. Translation gives CASSPLTSGPHNEQFF.